This passage covers 18 T cell receptor beta chains from one sample sequenced in a study of blood T cells in healthy people across ages. The second PCR ran about 7 to 12 cycles with a sample-barcoded 5' primer and J-beta primers. TCRdb passed the 5' RACE reads through MiXCR, listing each CDR3 protein once. Among hundreds of thousands of distinct CDR3 sequences listed, approximately 21% were seen once. The material sequenced was blood. The receptors were sampled from a man aged 65 to 79 in good health.

This clonotype has a handful of counts. The chain carries TRBV29-1 and TRBJ1-2, with TRBD1 identical over 8 bases. CDR1 SQVTM and CDR2 ANQGSEA come from the germline V gene. The ends lost 5 bases at V and 3 bases at J; junction bases unmatched: 5. The CDR3 runs 13 residues. The CDR3 nucleotides are TGCAGCGTTATGACAGGGGAGTACTATGGCTACACCTTC. It codes for CSVMTGEYYGYTF.

The CDR3 loop reads CASTHRSSYEQYF. For the CDR3, the DNA is TGTGCCAGCACTCACCGTAGTTCCTACGAGCAGTACTTC. This chain uses TRBV6-6 with TRBJ2-5; D remains unclear. The J call is in doubt because the DNA end fits TRBJ2-7 better. CDR1 is MNHNY and CDR2 is SVGAGI in the germline V gene (reference sequence). The CDR3 consists of 13 residues.

This clonotype came up many times. CDR3 nucleotide sequence: TGTGCCAGCACCCCGGGAGGCAATGAGCAGTTCTTC. Amino acid sequence: CASTPGGNEQFF. V usage is TRBV2 and J usage is TRBJ2-1; 7 bases align to TRBD2. The CDR3 covers 12 residues. J was trimmed by 6 bases and V by 7 bases; bases with no gene match: 3. Germline V gives CDR1 SNHLY, CDR2 FYNNEI.

The chain is built from TRBV6-9 and TRBJ2-5, with TRBD2 matching over 9 bases. The J call may be incorrect, as the DNA end agrees better with TRBJ2-7. The CDR3 covers 20 residues. Germline CDR1 reads MNHGY; CDR2 reads SVAAGI. The CDR3, as DNA: TGTGCCAGCAGTTATGCGAAGGGGGTAGCGGGGGCTTCTACCAGCTACGAGCAGTACTTC. Residues: CASSYAKGVAGASTSYEQYF.

This chain's CDR3 is CSASFGRGKVDKQYF. Written as DNA, the CDR3 is TGCAGTGCTAGTTTCGGGAGGGGGAAGGTCGACAAGCAGTACTTC. The chain links TRBV20-1 to TRBJ2-7; 8 positions agree with TRBD2. Trimming at V came to 3 bases and at J to 8 bases, leaving 15 bases not matched to a gene. This CDR3 comprises 15 residues. Germline V gene data show CDR1 as DFQATT and CDR2 as SNEGSKA (reference sequence).

This chain links TRBV7-2 with TRBJ2-3, with 7 bases matching TRBD2. Germline loops: CDR1 SGHTA, CDR2 FQGNSA. Trimming removed 6 bases from V and 2 bases from J; junction bases left unmatched: 5. This CDR3 comprises 14 residues. The CDR3 sequence: CASSEGGFTDTQYF. CDR3 nucleotide sequence: TGTGCCAGCAGTGAGGGAGGGTTCACAGATACGCAGTATTTT.

This clonotype appeared many times. The chain uses TRBV28 and TRBJ1-1; no clear D gene. CDR3 length: 11 residues. CDR1 and CDR2 from the germline V gene are MDHEN and SYDVKM. V was trimmed by 8 bases and J by 8 bases, leaving 12 bases between them. CDR3 coding DNA: TGTGCCAGCCGTCACTCTACCGAAGCTTTCTTT. Translation: CASRHSTEAFF.

This clonotype was seen at least ten times. The chain joins TRBV4-1 to TRBJ2-7, with D possibly TRBD2 on 5 matching bases. The CDR3 consists of 14 residues. The ends were cut back, 1 base at V and 3 bases at J, with 10 bases in the middle. Germline CDR1 reads MGHRA; CDR2 reads YSYEKL. The DNA of the CDR3 is TGCGCCAGCAGCCAAGTTTCGGGGTACTACGAGCAGTACTTC. Its protein product is CASSQVSGYYEQYF.

V is TRBV7-9 and J is TRBJ2-5; TRBD1 agrees at 7 bases. V was clipped by 5 bases and J by 1 base; unmatched bases: 4. The CDR3 has 14 amino acids. Germline V gives CDR1 SEHNR, CDR2 FQNEAQ (reference sequence). The CDR3 sequence is CASSVDRAQETQYF. In DNA, the CDR3 is TGTGCCAGCAGCGTTGACAGGGCCCAAGAGACCCAGTACTTC.

This rearrangement joins TRBV6-6 to TRBJ2-7, with D perhaps matching TRBD1 or TRBD2 (5 bases each). The CDR3 totals 15 residues. Trimming cost V 2 bases and J 3 bases, with 14 bases left between them. CDR1 and CDR2 from the germline V gene are MNHNY and SVGAGI (reference sequence). The CDR3, as DNA: TGTGCCAGCAGTTACCCCCAGGGAGTCAGCTACGAGCAGTACTTC. Translating gives CASSYPQGVSYEQYF.

The V and J genes are TRBV28 and TRBJ2-5, with D unclear. Judging by the DNA end, TRBJ2-1 fits better; the J call may be wrong. The CDR3 has 14 residues. Germline loops: CDR1 MDHEN, CDR2 SYDVKM. CDR3 loop: CASSGPGPHNEQFF. In DNA, the CDR3 is TGTGCCAGCAGTGGCCCAGGACCCCACAATGAGCAGTTCTTC.

This clonotype was seen only a few times. The V gene is TRBV25-1, the J gene TRBJ2-7, with 10 bases fitting TRBD1. The germline gives CDR1 MGHDK, CDR2 SYGVNS. CDR3 length: 16 residues. V trimming: 3 bases; J trimming: 3 bases; junction bases outside the gene matches: 8. The CDR3 is CASSDPPDRGNYEQYF. The CDR3 bases are TGTGCCAGCAGTGATCCTCCGGACAGGGGGAACTACGAGCAGTACTTC.

About this clonotype: A much larger clone is a single base away; this may be a read error. This chain links TRBV20-1 with TRBJ2-5, with D possibly matching TRBD1 (5 bases). The J call could be wrong; TRBJ2-7 is a better fit for the DNA end. CDR3 length: 12 residues. Looked up from germline, CDR1 is DFQATT and CDR2 is SNEGSKA (reference sequence). CDR3 coding DNA: TGCAGTGCCCGAGGACAATCGTACGAGCAGTACTTC. Translation gives CSARGQSYEQYF.

The genes are TRBV12-3 or TRBV12-4 and TRBJ2-2; tentatively, D is TRBD2 (7 bases). This CDR3 is 16 amino acids long. The V gene lost 3 bases and the J gene lost 3 bases, with 14 bases spanning the gap. CDR3 coding DNA: TGTGCCAGCAGTTTGGGGGCGGGAGTGCACACCGGGGAGCTGTTTTTT. As protein: CASSLGAGVHTGELFF.

This clonotype was detected a few times. The chain joins TRBV12-3 or TRBV12-4 to TRBJ1-1; 8 nucleotides match TRBD1. Germline trimming cut 6 bases from V and 1 base from J; bases unmatched to any gene: 1. The length of the CDR3 is 13 residues. The DNA for the CDR3 is TGTGCCAGCAGAACAGGGGGGAACACTGAAGCTTTCTTT. Translation: CASRTGGNTEAFF.

This chain links TRBV20-1 with TRBJ1-1, with TRBD1 identical over 11 bases. V was clipped by 5 bases and J by 0 bases; unmatched bases: 2. Germline V gene sequence: CDR1 DFQATT, CDR2 SNEGSKA (reference sequence). This CDR3 has 14 amino acids. CDR3 region: CSARTGGLNTEAFF. In DNA, the CDR3 is TGCAGTGCTCGGACAGGGGGCTTGAACACTGAAGCTTTCTTT.

The chain joins TRBV12-3 or TRBV12-4 to TRBJ2-5; 7 bases map to TRBD1. The CDR3 runs 12 residues. V lost 9 bases to trimming and J lost 5 bases; unmatched junction nucleotides: 6. CDR3 nucleotides: TGTGCCAGGGCGACAGGGAAGGAGACCCAGTACTTC. As protein: CARATGKETQYF.

This clonotype was observed many times. The CDR3, as DNA: TGCGCCAGCAGCTTAGCCGGTTCCTACGAGCAGTACTTC. Amino acid sequence: CASSLAGSYEQYF. The gene calls are TRBV5-1 and TRBJ2-7; no definite D call. Per germline, CDR1 SGHRS and CDR2 YFSETQ. The CDR3 spans 13 residues. V was shortened by 2 bases and J by 1 base, with 7 bases between the two germline ends. Based on the CDR3 plus reference TRBV5-1 and TRBJ2-7, the full variable domain is KAGVTQTPRYLIKTRGQQVTLSCSPISGHRSVSWYQQTPGQGLQFLFEYFSETQRNKGNFPGRFSGRQFSNSRSEMNVSTLELGDSALYLCASSLAGSYEQYFGPGTRLTVT.